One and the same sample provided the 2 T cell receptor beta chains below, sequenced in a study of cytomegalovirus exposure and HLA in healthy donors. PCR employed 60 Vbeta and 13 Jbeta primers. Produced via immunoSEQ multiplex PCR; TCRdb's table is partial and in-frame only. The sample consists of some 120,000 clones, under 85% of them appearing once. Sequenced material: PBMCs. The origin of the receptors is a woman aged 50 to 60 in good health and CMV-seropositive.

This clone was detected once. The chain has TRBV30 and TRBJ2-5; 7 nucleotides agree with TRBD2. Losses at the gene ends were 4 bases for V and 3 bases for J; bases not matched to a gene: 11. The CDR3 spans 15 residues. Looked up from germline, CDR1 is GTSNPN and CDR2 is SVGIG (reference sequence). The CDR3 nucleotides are TGTGCCTGGACGCGTCTCGGGAGGCAAAAAGAGACCCAGTACTTC. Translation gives CAWTRLGRQKETQYF. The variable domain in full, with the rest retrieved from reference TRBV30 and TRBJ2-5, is SQTIHQWPATLVQPVGSPLSLECTVEGTSNPNLYWYRQAAGRGLQLLFYSVGIGQISSEVPQNLSASRPQDRQFILSSKKLLLSDSGFYLCAWTRLGRQKETQYFGPGTRLLVL.

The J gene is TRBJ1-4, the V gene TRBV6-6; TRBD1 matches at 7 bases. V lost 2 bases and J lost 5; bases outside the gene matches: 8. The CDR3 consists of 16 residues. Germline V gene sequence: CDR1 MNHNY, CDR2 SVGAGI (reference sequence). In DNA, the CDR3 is TGTGCCAGCAGTTACCCCAGACAGGGTGCAAATGAAAAACTGTTTTTT. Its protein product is CASSYPRQGANEKLFF.